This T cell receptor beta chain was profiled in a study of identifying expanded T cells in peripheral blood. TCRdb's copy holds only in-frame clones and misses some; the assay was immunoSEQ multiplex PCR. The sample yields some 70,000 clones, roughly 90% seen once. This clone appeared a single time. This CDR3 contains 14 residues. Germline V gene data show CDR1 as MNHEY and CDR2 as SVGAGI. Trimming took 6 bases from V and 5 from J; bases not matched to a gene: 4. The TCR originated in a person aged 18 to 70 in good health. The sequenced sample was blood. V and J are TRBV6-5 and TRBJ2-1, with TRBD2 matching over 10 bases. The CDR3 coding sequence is TGTGCCAGCAGCCCCGGGACTAGCGACAATGAGCAGTTCTTC. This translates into CASSPGTSDNEQFF.